Listed here are 3 T cell receptor beta chains from one sample, sequenced in a study of long-term antiretroviral therapy in people with HIV. Run at survey level, the immunoSEQ assay was version v3.0. The protocol was immunoSEQ multiplex PCR, while the TCRdb copy is restricted to in-frame clones and leaves out a portion. The table records some 27,000 clones, 65% to 85% of them present only once. The sample here was unsorted PBMCs, taken 0.4 years after starting antiretroviral therapy. The receptors derive from a man younger than 35 with HIV.

The J gene is TRBJ2-7, the V gene TRBV7-6; D possibly corresponds to TRBD2 (6 bases). The V gene's germline CDR1 is SGHVS and CDR2 FNYEAQ. This CDR3 comprises 14 residues. The V end was cut by 5 bases, the J end by 3 bases, with 14 bases between. The CDR3, as DNA: TGTGCCAGCAGCCCGCGGGACGGAGACTACGAGCAGTACTTC. Residues: CASSPRDGDYEQYF.

The V gene is TRBV4-1, the J gene TRBJ2-7; weak D call: TRBD1 (5 bases). Germline V gene lookup returns CDR1 MGHRA and CDR2 YSYEKL. Trimming took off 0 bases at V and 2 bases at J, with 14 bases between the two ends. The CDR3 runs 16 residues. The CDR3 region is CASSQDDREVPYEQYF. The CDR3 coding sequence is TGCGCCAGCAGCCAAGACGACAGAGAGGTCCCCTACGAGCAGTACTTC.

This clone showed up just once. The chain carries TRBV9 and TRBJ1-1, with D possibly TRBD1 on 5 matching bases. Germline V gives CDR1 SGDLS, CDR2 YYNGEE. The V gene lost 2 bases and the J gene lost 5 bases, with 10 bases spanning the gap. This CDR3 spans 13 amino acids. CDR3 region: CASSVTWGTEAFF. The CDR3 nucleotides are TGTGCCAGCAGCGTTACATGGGGGACTGAAGCTTTCTTT.